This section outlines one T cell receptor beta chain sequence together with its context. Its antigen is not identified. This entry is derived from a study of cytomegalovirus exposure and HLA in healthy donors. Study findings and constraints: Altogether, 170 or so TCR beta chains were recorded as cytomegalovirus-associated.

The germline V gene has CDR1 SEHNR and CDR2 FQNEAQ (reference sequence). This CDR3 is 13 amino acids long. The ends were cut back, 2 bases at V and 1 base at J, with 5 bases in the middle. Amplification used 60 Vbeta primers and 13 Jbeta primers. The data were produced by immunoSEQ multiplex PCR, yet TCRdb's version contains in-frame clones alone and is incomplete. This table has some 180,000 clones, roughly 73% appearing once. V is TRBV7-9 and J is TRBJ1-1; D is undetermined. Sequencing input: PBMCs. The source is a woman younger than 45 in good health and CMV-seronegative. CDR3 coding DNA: TGTGCCAGCAGCTTAACAAGGAACACTGAAGCTTTCTTT. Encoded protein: CASSLTRNTEAFF.